This T cell receptor beta chain is from a study of early T cells in non-severe SARS-CoV-2 infection. The overall study: Sequencing used unsorted whole-blood bulk RNA, so chains lack pairing.

Study observations and caveats: CD4 and private specificities were missed by VDJdb matching, which favored anti-spike CD8 responses.

Germline V gives CDR1 SNHLY, CDR2 FYNNEI. V was cut by 6 bases and J by 0 bases, with 9 bases left in between. This CDR3 has 15 amino acids. On this clonotype: Its antigen is not identified.

Unique molecular identifiers were attached to individual cDNA molecules. TCRdb processed the 5' RACE reads anew with MiXCR; each CDR3 protein has one entry. Of over 100,000 distinct CDR3 sequences in the sample, about 12% were seen once. The chain uses TRBV2 and TRBJ1-6; no clear D. Sequenced: whole blood. The receptor comes from an adult who was a healthcare worker with PCR-confirmed SARS-CoV-2 infection or an uninfected control (not recorded which). The CDR3 nucleotides are TGTGCCAGCAGACAGATGAGCTCCTATAATTCACCCCTCCACTTT. Protein: CASRQMSSYNSPLHF.